One TCR beta chain is described in this entry. Its antigen is still unknown. Base qualities were left out, and no much larger clone turns up one base away. Donors formed part of the validation cohort, which comprised 120 subjects and was distinct from the first cohort of several hundred subjects. These data come from a study of cytomegalovirus exposure and HLA in healthy donors (dated by TCRdb to the late 2010s). Broadly, across the study: According to a later analysis, one platform produced both the 100 to 150 validation repertoires and the roughly 660 repertoires of the first cohort. Besides the first cohort of roughly 700 subjects, a separate validation cohort made up of about 120 different subjects was used. To predict cytomegalovirus infection status, the study combined high-throughput TCR immunosequencing, statistical association of individual TCRs with disease status, and machine learning. The study aimed to test whether cataloging public T cell receptors could reveal signatures of past pathogen exposure. Overall study results and their limits: The authors suggested that the approach could potentially be generalized to other disease states and immunological phenotypes. Subsequent analysis determined that TCRs grouped into clusters in the first cohort also showed a tendency toward co-occurrence across the roughly 110 validation repertoires, and 94% of cluster scores exceeded 0. In the study, about 150 TCR beta chains were listed as associated with cytomegalovirus. In vitro tests confirmed that a few of the cytomegalovirus-associated TCR beta chains recognize cytomegalovirus antigens. The validation cohort had no HLA typing available for a later analysis, so co-occurrence within that cohort was assessed over all 130 or so repertoires. The classifier was reported to diagnose cytomegalovirus status with high specificity and sensitivity in both the original cohort and the validation cohort. Most TCR sequences were observed very rarely across donors, whereas some public TCRs were present in many individuals.

Library preparation used the immunoSEQ multiplex PCR assay. For the original study's pipeline: A statistical classification framework was developed to diagnose cytomegalovirus status using the catalog of TCR beta chain sequences. Not all clones reach the TCRdb copy of this immuneACCESS table, which keeps in-frame sequences only. Checked studies attribute under half of the gap to unresolved V genes and leave the rest unexplained. The DNA was the basis for D and trimming; V, J and clone size are from that table. The table for this sample lists about 140,000 clones; roughly nine tenths of them were counted only once. Of the sample, about 0.7% falls within the top ten clones. The sequenced sample was PBMCs. The sequence came from a man aged 18-30 years in good health and CMV-seronegative.

The CDR3 protein is CASSVQGKSYNEQFF. The DNA reads TGTGCCAGCAGCGTACAGGGTAAATCCTACAATGAGCAGTTCTTC. The sequence joins TRBV9 to TRBJ2-1, with a weak D call of TRBD1 (5 bases match). The CDR3 goes from the cysteine to the phenylalanine over 15 residues. The retained sequence is limited to the CDR3, 45 bases, with the frame set at the first base. V is cut by 1 base and J by 1 base, and the space between the germline ends is 9 bases. Looking up the germline V gene yields CDR1 SGDLS and CDR2 YYNGEE.